The 25 T cell receptor beta chains in this list originate from one sample, sequenced in a study of neurological immune-mediated disorders. TCRdb itself ran the 5' RACE reads through MiXCR, one entry per CDR3 protein. The repertoire holds about 66,000 distinct CDR3 sequences, with 5.2% as singletons. Sequencing input: PBMCs. These receptors originate from a woman aged 25 to 39 with multiple sclerosis.

Details on this clonotype: Since a much larger clone is just one base distant, this may be a read error. The chain has TRBV5-1 and TRBJ1-5; possibly TRBD1 for D (6 bases). Germline V gives CDR1 SGHRS, CDR2 YFSETQ. There are 16 residues in the CDR3. The CDR3 nucleotides read TGCACCAGCCCAGCTTTCACAGGGCTAGACCATCAGCCCCAGCATTTT. It translates to CTSPAFTGLDHQPQHF.

The table lists this clonotype with many counts. The chain combines TRBV11-3 with TRBJ2-1, with TRBD1 identical over 8 bases. J gave up 5 bases and V 5 bases, and 8 bases lay outside the gene matches. Germline CDR1 SGHNT, CDR2 YENEEA. CDR3 size: 15 residues. CDR3 protein: CASSLQGALDNEQFF. CDR3 bases: TGTGCCAGCAGCCTCCAGGGGGCCTTAGACAATGAGCAGTTCTTC.

The chain recombines TRBV5-1 with TRBJ2-3; the D gene is possibly TRBD1 (5 bases). Germline CDR1 reads SGHRS; CDR2 reads YFSETQ. This CDR3 spans 16 amino acids. V was shortened by 0 bases and J by 3 bases, with 14 bases between the two germline ends. The CDR3 sequence is CASSLELGKGTDTQYF. The DNA of the CDR3 is TGCGCCAGCAGCTTGGAGTTGGGAAAGGGGACAGATACGCAGTATTTT.

This clonotype was counted many times. The V gene is TRBV20-1, the J gene TRBJ2-1, with 7 bases lining up with TRBD2. V lost 6 bases to trimming and J lost 4 bases; unmatched junction nucleotides: 6. CDR1 is DFQATT and CDR2 is SNEGSKA in the germline V gene (reference sequence). The CDR3 runs 13 residues. The CDR3 nucleotides are TGCAGTGCGGAGAGGGGAGGGTACAATGAGCAGTTCTTC. Translating gives CSAERGGYNEQFF.

This clonotype was seen more than once but under ten times. The CDR3 loop reads CASSLPKGRMNTEAFF. In DNA, the CDR3 is TGCGCCAGCAGCTTGCCAAAAGGACGCATGAACACTGAAGCTTTCTTT. The chain links TRBV5-1 to TRBJ1-1; no firm D call. Trimming cost V 1 base and J 0 bases, with 13 bases left between them. CDR1 is SGHRS and CDR2 is YFSETQ in the germline V gene. CDR3 length equals 16 residues.

This clonotype appeared a few times. V and J are TRBV4-1 and TRBJ1-4; no definite D call. V was cut by 3 bases and J by 0 bases, with 8 bases left in between. There are 15 residues in the CDR3. The germline V gene has CDR1 MGHRA and CDR2 YSYEKL. CDR3 DNA: TGCGCCAGCAGCCACGATCCTGCAACTAATGAAAAACTGTTTTTT. Protein sequence: CASSHDPATNEKLFF.

This clonotype was counted ten times or more. CDR3 residues: CASSLAPAQGSGYTF. For the CDR3, the DNA is TGCGCCAGCAGCTTGGCCCCCGCGCAGGGCAGCGGCTACACCTTC. The chain carries TRBV5-1 and TRBJ1-2; tentative D call: TRBD1 (5 bases). The V and J ends lost 0 bases and 8 bases respectively, with 17 bases between them. The germline V gene has CDR1 SGHRS and CDR2 YFSETQ. The CDR3 contains 15 residues. The variable domain in full, with the rest retrieved from reference TRBV5-1 and TRBJ1-2, is KAGVTQTPRYLIKTRGQQVTLSCSPISGHRSVSWYQQTPGQGLQFLFEYFSETQRNKGNFPGRFSGRQFSNSRSEMNVSTLELGDSALYLCASSLAPAQGSGYTFGSGTRLTVV.

At least ten counts were recorded for this clonotype. The gene calls are TRBV4-1 and TRBJ1-3; no clear D gene. V lost 3 bases and J 0 bases, leaving 12 bases between the germline ends. CDR1 is MGHRA, CDR2 YSYEKL, per germline. The CDR3 is 16 amino acids. The CDR3 nucleotides read TGCGCCAGCAGCCAGGGAGGTGTGGCCTCTGGAAACACCATATATTTT. It yields the protein CASSQGGVASGNTIYF.

This clonotype occurred many times. The chain employs TRBV27 and TRBJ2-2, with D possibly matching TRBD1 (6 bases). The germline V and J ends were trimmed by 5 bases and 5 bases, with 18 bases remaining between them. CDR1 is MNHEY, CDR2 SMNVEV, per germline (reference sequence). The CDR3 extends over 16 amino acids. CDR3 region: CASSPEQGMRTGELFF. CDR3 sequence (DNA): TGTGCCAGCAGTCCCGAACAGGGAATGAGAACCGGGGAGCTGTTTTTT.

This clonotype was recorded at least ten times. V gene TRBV3-1 combines with J gene TRBJ2-1, with 7 bases fitting TRBD2. The ends lost 0 bases at V and 7 bases at J; junction bases unmatched: 9. From germline, CDR1 is LGHDT and CDR2 YNNKEL (reference sequence). The CDR3 is 16 residues long. The CDR3 DNA reads as TGTGCCAGCAGCCAAGAGGGCCTAGCGGAGAGGAATGAGCAGTTCTTC. Amino acid sequence: CASSQEGLAERNEQFF.

This clonotype has at least ten counts. The chain employs TRBV20-1 and TRBJ1-2, with D possibly being TRBD1 (6 bases). CDR3 length: 12 residues. Germline CDR1 is DFQATT and CDR2 is SNEGSKA (reference sequence). V lost 6 bases and J 4 bases, leaving 12 bases between the germline ends. CDR3 in amino acids: CSAYTGSYGYTF. CDR3 nucleotides: TGCAGTGCGTACACAGGGAGCTATGGCTACACCTTC.

The sample holds many counts of this clonotype. Here the CDR3 DNA reads TGCAGTGCGACTTCACAGGGAGGGAACACTGAAGCTTTCTTT. Its protein product is CSATSQGGNTEAFF. V and J are TRBV20-1 and TRBJ1-1; TRBD1 is a possible D gene (6 bases). V gave up 6 bases and J gave up 1 base, with 15 bases separating them. CDR1 DFQATT and CDR2 SNEGSKA come from the germline V gene (reference sequence). This CDR3 has 14 residues.

The chain joins TRBV10-1 to TRBJ1-6; D gene ambiguous. The V end was cut by 4 bases, the J end by 0 bases, with 7 bases between. The germline CDR1 and CDR2 sequences are WNHNN and SYGVQD (reference sequence). There are 15 residues in the CDR3. The CDR3 is CASSGPSSYNSPLHF. The CDR3 DNA follows: TGCGCCAGCAGTGGTCCGAGCTCCTATAATTCACCCCTCCACTTT.

In its sample, this clonotype was seen many times. The chain carries TRBV29-1 and TRBJ2-5, with D hard to call. The CDR3 sequence is 12 residues long. The germline V gene encodes CDR1 SQVTM and CDR2 ANQGSEA. V dropped 4 bases and J dropped 5 bases, with 11 bases sitting between them. Here the CDR3 DNA reads TGCAGCGTTGGACGGCCAGAGGAGACCCAGTACTTC. It translates to CSVGRPEETQYF.

The chain carries TRBV12-3 or TRBV12-4 and TRBJ1-1; 7 positions agree with TRBD1. This CDR3 spans 14 amino acids. The V gene end was trimmed by 6 bases and the J gene end by 8 bases; junction bases not matched to a gene: 12. DNA for the CDR3: TGTGCCAGCAGCTATACCCGAAAGGGGGCAGAAGCTTTCTTT. As protein: CASSYTRKGAEAFF.

There are a few counts of this clonotype. This chain joins TRBV11-3 and TRBJ2-7; D call uncertain. CDR1 and CDR2 (germline): SGHNT, YENEEA. This CDR3 has 13 amino acids. V was shortened by 10 bases and J by 0 bases, with 13 bases between the two germline ends. The CDR3: CATFNQNSYEQYF. The CDR3 DNA reads as TGTGCCACTTTCAACCAAAACTCCTACGAGCAGTACTTC. Using reference TRBV11-3 and TRBJ2-7 for the parts outside the CDR3, the full variable domain is EAGVVQSPRYKIIEKKQPVAFWCNPISGHNTLYWYLQNLGQGPELLIRYENEEAVDDSQLPKDRFSAERLKGVDSTLKIQPAELGDSAVYLCATFNQNSYEQYFGPGTRLTVT.

At least ten counts were recorded for this clonotype. CDR3 sequence reads: CASSQDSRELAGKETQYF. CDR3 nucleotide sequence: TGCGCCAGCAGCCAAGATAGCCGGGAGCTAGCGGGGAAAGAGACCCAGTACTTC. The chain employs TRBV4-1 and TRBJ2-5; 9 positions match TRBD2. CDR3 length: 18 amino acids. Per germline, CDR1 MGHRA and CDR2 YSYEKL. J gave up 3 bases and V 0 bases, and 11 bases lay outside the gene matches.

The chain carries TRBV20-1 and TRBJ2-1; 10 bases match TRBD2. Per germline, CDR1 DFQATT and CDR2 SNEGSKA (reference sequence). The CDR3 extends over 15 amino acids. V lost 1 base, J lost 8 bases, and 8 bases stayed unmatched. CDR3 loop: CSARVLLAGLDEQFF. The DNA of the CDR3 is TGCAGTGCTAGAGTACTACTAGCGGGGCTCGATGAGCAGTTCTTC.

The chain joins TRBV20-1 to TRBJ2-1; possible D gene TRBD1, 6 bases. The germline V gene has CDR1 DFQATT and CDR2 SNEGSKA (reference sequence). This CDR3 comprises 13 residues. The V end was cut by 3 bases, the J end by 6 bases, with 12 bases between. Here the CDR3 reads CSASNRARNEQFF. For the CDR3, the DNA is TGCAGTGCTAGTAACAGGGCACGCAATGAGCAGTTCTTC.

This clonotype was counted between two and nine times. The J gene is TRBJ1-6, the V gene TRBV5-6, with 8 bases lining up with TRBD1. CDR3 length: 15 residues. Germline V gives CDR1 SGHDT, CDR2 YYEEEE. With V trimmed by 4 bases and J by 4 bases, 4 bases remained unmatched. Here the CDR3 reads CASSRGQVYNSPLHF. As DNA, the CDR3 is TGTGCCAGCAGCCGGGGACAGGTGTATAATTCACCCCTCCACTTT.

This clonotype was recorded many times. The chain couples TRBV5-1 to TRBJ1-6, with TRBD1 matching over 7 bases. J lost 6 bases, V lost 5 bases, and 5 bases had no gene match. Germline V gives CDR1 SGHRS, CDR2 YFSETQ. The CDR3 has 14 residues. The CDR3 here is CASRTGTVNSPLHF. The CDR3 nucleotides read TGCGCCAGCAGGACCGGGACAGTTAATTCACCCCTCCACTTT. The full variable domain, its missing parts supplied by reference TRBV5-1 and TRBJ1-6, is KAGVTQTPRYLIKTRGQQVTLSCSPISGHRSVSWYQQTPGQGLQFLFEYFSETQRNKGNFPGRFSGRQFSNSRSEMNVSTLELGDSALYLCASRTGTVNSPLHFGNGTRLTVT.

This clonotype was observed a single time. V and J are TRBV12-3 or TRBV12-4 and TRBJ2-1, with D unresolved. The germline V and J ends were trimmed by 6 bases and 6 bases, with 9 bases remaining between them. The CDR3 length is 12 residues. The CDR3 region is CASSPNLNEQFF. The CDR3 nucleotides read TGTGCCAGCAGCCCAAACCTCAATGAGCAGTTCTTC.

In its sample, this clonotype was seen a few times. CDR3 sequence reads: CATSDRERSYNEQFF. CDR3 nucleotide sequence: TGTGCCACATCGGACAGGGAGAGATCCTACAATGAGCAGTTCTTC. The J gene is TRBJ2-1, the V gene TRBV15, with TRBD1 identical over 8 bases. Germline lookup yields CDR1 LNHNV and CDR2 YYDKDF (reference sequence). The CDR3 runs 15 residues. V was pared by 9 bases and J by 1 base, with 8 bases of the junction left unmatched.

This clonotype has ten or more counts. The CDR3 DNA reads as TGCAGTGCCCGACCCCCCCAGATTGGGAACTATGGCTACACCTTC. As protein: CSARPPQIGNYGYTF. The gene calls are TRBV20-1 and TRBJ1-2; D unclear. CDR3 size: 15 residues. V was pared by 6 bases and J by 2 bases, with 19 bases between. Germline V gene lookup returns CDR1 DFQATT and CDR2 SNEGSKA (reference sequence).

V and J are TRBV6-4 and TRBJ1-1, with D unresolved. From germline, CDR1 is MRHNA and CDR2 SNTAGT. Trimming left V 6 bases short and J 4 bases short, with 0 bases between. CDR3 length: 9 amino acids. The CDR3 DNA reads as TGTGCCAGCAGCACTGAAGCTTTCTTT. Translation gives CASSTEAFF.